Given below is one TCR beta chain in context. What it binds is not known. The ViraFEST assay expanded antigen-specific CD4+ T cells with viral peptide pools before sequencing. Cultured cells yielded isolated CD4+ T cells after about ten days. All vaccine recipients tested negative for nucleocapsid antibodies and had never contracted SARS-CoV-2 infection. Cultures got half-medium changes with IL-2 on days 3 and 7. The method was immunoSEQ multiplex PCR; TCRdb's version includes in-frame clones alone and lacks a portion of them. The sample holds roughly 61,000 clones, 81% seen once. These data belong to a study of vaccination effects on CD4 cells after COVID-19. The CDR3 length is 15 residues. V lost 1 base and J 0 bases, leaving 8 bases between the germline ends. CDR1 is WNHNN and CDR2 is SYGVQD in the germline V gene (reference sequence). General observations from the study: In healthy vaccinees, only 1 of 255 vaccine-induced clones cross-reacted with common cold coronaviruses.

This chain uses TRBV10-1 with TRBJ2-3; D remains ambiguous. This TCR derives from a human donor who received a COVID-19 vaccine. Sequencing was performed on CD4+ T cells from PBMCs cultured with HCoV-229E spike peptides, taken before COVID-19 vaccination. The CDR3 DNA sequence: TGCGCCAGCAGTGAGTTGGGATTAAGCACAGATACGCAGTATTTT. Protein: CASSELGLSTDTQYF.